This is a list of T cell receptor beta chains from one sample in a study of technical replicates of blood from a handful of donors. The method was immunoSEQ multiplex PCR; TCRdb's version includes in-frame clones alone and lacks a portion of them. The sample holds 25,000 to 40,000 clones, over 85% seen once. Sequenced sample: PBMCs. The receptor source for this set is a human donor in good health. Some clones in this sample may be carry-over from other donors' samples. Both conserved end residues are part of each CDR3. The D gene is left open where the match is weak. Size is omitted from some rows. Given values are once, few, many or a class for expanded clones.

D gene	V gene	clone size	J gene	CDR3 DNA	CDR3 protein
TRBD1	TRBV5-1	-	TRBJ2-1	TGCGCCAGCAGACGACAGGGGGCTCTGAATGAGCAGTTCTTC	CASRRQGALNEQFF
TRBD1	TRBV29-1	-	TRBJ2-3	TGCAGCGTTGGTGAGGCAGGGGGCTTAGATACGCAGTATTTT	CSVGEAGGLDTQYF
TRBD1	TRBV15	-	TRBJ1-5	TGTGCCACCAGCAGACCTACAGGGGGCAATCAGCCCCAGCATTTT	CATSRPTGGNQPQHF
-	TRBV30	-	TRBJ1-2	TGTGCCTGGATGCGGGGGGCGCGTAATGGCTACACCTTC	CAWMRGARNGYTF
-	TRBV5-6	-	TRBJ2-3	TGTGCCAGCAGCCTGGGGGCTCGGGATACGCAGTATTTT	CASSLGARDTQYF
TRBD2	TRBV6-1	-	TRBJ2-7	TGTGCCAGCCAAATGCGCGGGGGGGCTTACGAGCAGTACTTC	CASQMRGGAYEQYF
-	TRBV18	-	TRBJ2-7	TGTGCCAGCTCACCCGGGTATCCCTACGAGCAGTACTTC	CASSPGYPYEQYF
-	TRBV6-5	-	TRBJ2-7	TGTGCCAGCATCGACTGGGGAGGCGAGCAGTACTTC	CASIDWGGEQYF
-	TRBV10-3	-	TRBJ1-2	TGTGCCATCAGTGAGTCCAGCCTAGGAGGCTATGGCTACACCTTC	CAISESSLGGYGYTF
TRBD2	TRBV30	-	TRBJ2-7	TGTGCCTGGAGTGTAAGTTCTAGCGGGAGCTCCTACGAGCAGTACTTC	CAWSVSSSGSSYEQYF
-	TRBV6-4	-	TRBJ2-1	TGTGCCAGCAGTGACTCGAGCTTCAATGAGCAGTTCTTC	CASSDSSFNEQFF
-	TRBV9	-	TRBJ2-1	TGTGCCAGCAGCCGGGACTCAAAGCTTTACAATGAGCAGTTCTTC	CASSRDSKLYNEQFF
-	TRBV6-5	-	TRBJ2-7	TGTGCCAGCAGTTACTCATCAGGGGTCGAGCAGTACTTC	CASSYSSGVEQYF
TRBD1	TRBV27	-	TRBJ1-6	TGTGCCAGCAACCCGACAGGGGCCTATAATTCACCCCTCCACTTT	CASNPTGAYNSPLHF
-	TRBV30	-	TRBJ2-5	TGTGCCTGGAACCAAAGGACAGCCCAAGAGACCCAGTACTTC	CAWNQRTAQETQYF
TRBD2	TRBV14	-	TRBJ2-1	TGTGCCAGCAGCCAGGGACTAGCGGGGGGGCGGTACAATGAGCAGTTCTTC	CASSQGLAGGRYNEQFF
-	TRBV7-2	-	TRBJ2-7	TGTGCCAGCAGCCTCATAGCGGTCATTTTGTACGAGCAGTACTTC	CASSLIAVILYEQYF
TRBD2	TRBV11-2	-	TRBJ2-2	TGTGCCAGCACTACGATGGGGGGGGGATCCGGGGAGCTGTTTTTT	CASTTMGGGSGELFF
TRBD1	TRBV27	-	TRBJ1-4	TGTGCCAGCAGTTTCCGGACAGGGGAAAAACTGTTTTTT	CASSFRTGEKLFF
-	TRBV6-1	-	TRBJ2-7	TGTGCCACTCAAGGGGGTCTGAGGGTTTCCTGGGAGCAGTACTTC	CATQGGLRVSWEQYF
-	TRBV25-1	-	TRBJ1-2	TGTGCCAGCAGTGAATATTCACAGGGATATGGCTACACCTTC	CASSEYSQGYGYTF
-	TRBV7-9	once	TRBJ2-2	TGTGCCAGCAGGTCTGCGGGACCCCTCGGGAGCAACACCGGGGAGCTGTTTTTT	CASRSAGPLGSNTGELFF
TRBD1	TRBV29-1	-	TRBJ1-2	TGCAGCGTTGAAGATAAGGGGGCCTCGATCTATGGCTACACCTTC	CSVEDKGASIYGYTF
TRBD2	TRBV7-2	-	TRBJ2-1	TGTGCCAGCAGCCGGTCCGGGACTAGCGGGGGGCCTAGGGGGGAGCAGTTCTTC	CASSRSGTSGGPRGEQFF
-	TRBV18	-	TRBJ2-7	TGTGCCAGCGCGGACAGCCAATACGAGCAGTACTTC	CASADSQYEQYF
-	TRBV7-9	once	TRBJ2-3	TGTGCCAGCAGCTTAGCGGGGAGGACAGATACGCAGTATTTT	CASSLAGRTDTQYF